Below, 25 T cell receptor beta chains from the same sample are listed, as sequenced in a study of beta chain features in type 1 diabetes. Reverse transcription of all isolated RNA meant that expressed TCRB transcripts were sequenced. Repertoires were generated with immunoSEQ multiplex PCR, while TCRdb's copy carries only in-frame clones and drops some. The sample contains fewer than 200,000 clones, around 8.5% of which appear only once. What was sequenced was central memory CD4+ T cells from blood. These receptors came from a man between 18 and 29 years old in good health.

This clone has more than one count but fewer than ten. V gene TRBV7-3 combines with J gene TRBJ2-7; D may be TRBD2 (6 bases). CDR3 length: 14 amino acids. V dropped 6 bases and J dropped 5 bases, with 17 bases sitting between them. Germline loops: CDR1 SGHTA, CDR2 FQGTGA. CDR3: CASSTGRGIHEQYF. The CDR3 DNA is TGTGCCAGCAGTACGGGGCGGGGTATCCACGAGCAGTACTTC.

This clone was seen only a few times. The chain has TRBV29-1 and TRBJ2-3, with a weak D call TRBD1 (6 bases). CDR1 SQVTM and CDR2 ANQGSEA come from the germline V gene. The CDR3 is made up of 14 amino acids. V lost 7 bases and J lost 1, with 15 bases in between. The CDR3 coding sequence is TGCAGCGCTGAGGACAGAGAAGGCACAGATACGCAGTATTTT. It yields the protein CSAEDREGTDTQYF.

There are a few counts of this clone. This rearrangement joins TRBV5-1 to TRBJ2-1, with D maybe TRBD1 (7 bases). The CDR3 spans 16 residues. From germline, CDR1 is SGHRS and CDR2 YFSETQ. V lost 0 bases and J 7 bases, leaving 17 bases between the germline ends. CDR3 DNA: TGCGCCAGCAGCTTGGGGGGCGGGGACAGCTATAATGAGCAGTTCTTC. This sequence encodes CASSLGGGDSYNEQFF.

This clone was counted between two and nine times. The chain joins TRBV10-3 to TRBJ2-7; 8 nucleotides match TRBD2. The CDR3 extends over 15 amino acids. The germline V gene encodes CDR1 ENHRY and CDR2 SYGVKD. The V and J ends lost 6 bases and 4 bases, in that order; junction bases with no gene match: 11. CDR3 DNA: TGTGCCATCAGATCCTCGGCGGGAGGCGATTACGAGCAGTACTTC. Its translation: CAIRSSAGGDYEQYF.

This clone was seen repeatedly, ten times or more. V is TRBV25-1 and J is TRBJ2-1; possible D gene TRBD1, 6 bases. The germline V and J ends were trimmed by 6 bases and 4 bases, with 10 bases remaining between them. Germline values: CDR1 MGHDK, CDR2 SYGVNS. The length of the CDR3 is 13 residues. The CDR3 is CASRPQGYNEQFF. CDR3 in DNA: TGTGCCAGCAGGCCACAGGGTTACAATGAGCAGTTCTTC.

The chain couples TRBV25-1 to TRBJ2-5; possibly TRBD1 for D (5 bases). There are 14 residues in the CDR3. V lost 3 bases, J lost 3 bases, and 11 bases lay in between. Germline V gene data show CDR1 as MGHDK and CDR2 as SYGVNS. As DNA, the CDR3 is TGTGCCAGCAGTGAGTGGGGCAATAAAGAGACCCAGTACTTC. Translating it yields CASSEWGNKETQYF.

This clone was counted a few times. The chain links TRBV5-1 to TRBJ1-4; unclear D gene. With 4 bases removed from V and 7 bases from J, the gap between germline ends came to 8 bases. This CDR3 spans 12 amino acids. Per germline, CDR1 SGHRS and CDR2 YFSETQ. The CDR3, as DNA: TGCGCCAGCAGCCGGAACAGTGAAAAACTGTTTTTT. It translates to CASSRNSEKLFF.

This clone was seen a handful of times. CDR3 loop: CASLPAGVVYEQYF. Here the CDR3 DNA reads TGTGCCAGCCTCCCCGCGGGAGTAGTCTACGAGCAGTACTTC. V usage is TRBV7-3 and J usage is TRBJ2-7; 7 bases agree with TRBD2. The CDR3 is 14 amino acids. With 8 bases clipped from V and 3 bases from J, the junction kept 10 bases outside the gene matches. CDR1 and CDR2 from the germline V gene are SGHTA and FQGTGA.

This clone was detected only a few times. The rearrangement uses TRBV28 and TRBJ2-5; D possibly corresponds to TRBD2 (6 bases). CDR1 MDHEN and CDR2 SYDVKM come from the germline V gene. The CDR3 spans 16 residues. V lost 4 bases and J lost 3, with 18 bases in between. CDR3 sequence: CASSSPLRGGKETQYF. The CDR3 nucleotides are TGTGCCAGCAGTTCCCCTCTCCGGGGAGGCAAAGAGACCCAGTACTTC.

With respect to this clone: Germline and junction disagree at one end, which may indicate a read error. V is TRBV6-6 and J is TRBJ2-4; TRBD1 might be the D (6 bases). The germline gives CDR1 MNHNY, CDR2 SVGAGI (reference sequence). The CDR3 covers 11 residues. CDR3: CASREQGPAHF. CDR3 bases: TGTGCCAGCAGGGAACAGGGTCCGGCGCACTTC.

This clone was found many times. V gene TRBV5-4 combines with J gene TRBJ1-2, with 9 bases fitting TRBD1. CDR3 length: 14 amino acids. Germline lookup yields CDR1 SGHNT and CDR2 YYREEE (reference sequence). Unmatched junction bases numbered 7, after V lost 4 bases and J lost 6 bases. This CDR3 reads CASSGTGTGNGYTF. CDR3 sequence (DNA): TGTGCCAGCAGCGGGACCGGGACAGGGAATGGCTACACCTTC.

The CDR3 reads CATSREGRFANTGELFF. The CDR3 DNA sequence: TGTGCCACCAGCAGAGAGGGCAGATTCGCGAACACCGGGGAGCTGTTTTTT. The rearrangement uses TRBV15 and TRBJ2-2; D ambiguous. The CDR3 contains 17 residues. Between the trimmed V and J ends, which lost 0 bases and 0 bases, there was a span of 11 bases. Germline values: CDR1 LNHNV, CDR2 YYDKDF (reference sequence).

This sequence joins TRBV7-9 and TRBJ1-5; 7 nucleotides line up with TRBD1. CDR1 and CDR2 (germline): SEHNR, FQNEAQ (reference sequence). V shed 5 bases, J shed 5 bases, and the junction held 9 bases outside the gene matches. The CDR3 loop spans 15 amino acids. CDR3 amino acids: CASSDPRTGYQPQHF. Written as DNA, the CDR3 is TGTGCCAGCAGCGATCCTAGGACAGGATATCAGCCCCAGCATTTT.

This clone was detected a few times. The CDR3 coding sequence is TGTGCCACCGACATGGAGGGGACGCGTAATGAAAAACTGTTTTTT. It specifies CATDMEGTRNEKLFF. V and J are TRBV7-9 and TRBJ1-4; a possible D gene is TRBD1 (5 bases). The CDR3 length is 15 residues. CDR1 is SEHNR and CDR2 is FQNEAQ in the germline V gene (reference sequence). V was cut by 10 bases and J by 4 bases, with 19 bases left in between.

This clone was seen only once. This chain uses TRBV7-2 with TRBJ2-1, with 7 positions matching TRBD2. This CDR3 has 15 residues. Germline CDR1 is SGHTA and CDR2 is FQGNSA. Germline trimming cut 1 base from V and 4 bases from J; bases unmatched to any gene: 4. CDR3 nucleotide sequence: TGTGCCAGCAGCTTAGGGACTAGTTTATACAATGAGCAGTTCTTC. Its translation is CASSLGTSLYNEQFF.

This clone was counted only a few times. The V call is TRBV28, the J call TRBJ2-1; no reliable D call. The V end lost 2 bases, the J end lost 9 bases, and 14 bases lay between the germline ends. Germline V gene lookup returns CDR1 MDHEN and CDR2 SYDVKM. CDR3 length: 14 residues. CDR3 loop: CASSLATLRSEQFF. The DNA for the CDR3 is TGTGCCAGCAGTTTAGCAACCCTACGAAGTGAGCAGTTCTTC.

Here the CDR3 reads CASSLRGSAEAFF. Here the CDR3 DNA reads TGTGCCAGCAGTTTACGAGGGAGCGCTGAAGCTTTCTTT. V and J are TRBV27 and TRBJ1-1; D is unresolved. The CDR3 extends over 13 amino acids. Trimming left V 2 bases short and J 6 bases short, with 10 bases between. Germline V gives CDR1 MNHEY, CDR2 SMNVEV (reference sequence).

The table lists this clone with a few counts. The chain recombines TRBV7-6 with TRBJ2-7, with 8 bases matching TRBD1. Losses at the gene ends were 8 bases for V and 5 bases for J; bases not matched to a gene: 8. This CDR3 contains 13 residues. The germline V gene encodes CDR1 SGHVS and CDR2 FNYEAQ. The CDR3 DNA sequence: TGTGCCAGCGGGTGGACAGGGCCCAACGAGCAGTACTTC. This translates into CASGWTGPNEQYF.

The chain combines TRBV7-9 with TRBJ1-1; 7 bases match TRBD1. V gave up 7 bases and J gave up 2 bases; unmatched junction bases: 4. The germline CDR1 and CDR2 sequences are SEHNR and FQNEAQ (reference sequence). The CDR3 is made up of 13 amino acids. Here the CDR3 DNA reads TGTGCCAGCAACGACAGGGTTAACACTGAAGCTTTCTTT. This translates into CASNDRVNTEAFF.

V is TRBV28 and J is TRBJ2-3; 9 bases match TRBD1. V was clipped by 10 bases and J by 4 bases; unmatched bases: 9. The CDR3 totals 14 residues. Germline values: CDR1 MDHEN, CDR2 SYDVKM. The CDR3, as DNA: TGTGCCACAGAGGACAGGGGCAACGCAGATACGCAGTATTTT. Translation: CATEDRGNADTQYF. Looking up the rest from reference TRBV28 and TRBJ2-3 gives the full variable domain: DVKVTQSSRYLVKRTGEKVFLECVQDMDHENMFWYRQDPGLGLRLIYFSYDVKMKEKGDIPEGYSVSREKKERFSLILESASTNQTSMYLCATEDRGNADTQYFGPGTRLTVL.

This clone showed up just a few times. The same CDR3 arises from other DNA sequences in this sample as well. J is TRBJ1-5 and V is TRBV19; D is ambiguous. The germline gives CDR1 LNHDA, CDR2 SQIVND (reference sequence). The CDR3 covers 13 residues. V shed 3 bases and J shed 4 bases, with 7 bases lying between them. The CDR3 protein is CASSIALNQPQHF. The CDR3 DNA sequence: TGTGCCAGTAGTATCGCCCTAAATCAGCCCCAGCATTTT.

V gene TRBV5-4 combines with J gene TRBJ2-1; TRBD2 matches 8 bases. The germline gives CDR1 SGHNT, CDR2 YYREEE (reference sequence). This CDR3 has 14 amino acids. The trim removed 4 bases at V and 15 bases at J, leaving 15 bases unmatched. Here the CDR3 DNA reads TGTGCCAGCAGCCAAGTTGACCGGGGGGGGCATGCGTTCTTC. It yields the protein CASSQVDRGGHAFF.

This clone was observed many times. Other DNA sequences in the sample encode the same CDR3. V is TRBV18 and J is TRBJ1-5, with D possibly being TRBD1 (6 bases). The CDR3 length is 13 residues. Germline CDR1 reads KGHSH; CDR2 reads LQKENI. Trimming stripped 6 bases from V and 4 bases from J, with 10 bases between. The CDR3 is CASSGTSNQPQHF. CDR3 in DNA: TGTGCCAGCTCCGGGACATCTAATCAGCCCCAGCATTTT.

This clone came up a few times. This sequence joins TRBV7-2 and TRBJ1-4; 7 bases are shared with TRBD1. In germline, CDR1 is SGHTA, CDR2 FQGNSA. J gave up 6 bases and V 6 bases, and 7 bases lay outside the gene matches. This CDR3 comprises 14 residues. For the CDR3, the DNA is TGTGCCAGCAGTCCCGACAGGGACGATGAAAAACTGTTTTTT. Its protein product is CASSPDRDDEKLFF.

V gene TRBV7-2 combines with J gene TRBJ2-7; D might be TRBD1 (5 bases). The germline gives CDR1 SGHTA, CDR2 FQGNSA. The CDR3 has 14 residues. The V and J ends lost 5 bases and 4 bases respectively, with 15 bases between them. CDR3 nucleotide sequence: TGTGCCAGCAGCCAGGGCCCTTTCGGGTACGAGCAGTACTTC. Protein: CASSQGPFGYEQYF.